Each of the 5 T cell receptor beta chains below was sequenced from the same sample in a study of T cell responses to AZD1222 COVID-19 vaccine. Repertoires were generated with immunoSEQ multiplex PCR, while TCRdb's copy carries only in-frame clones and drops some. The sample lists 120,000 or so clones, 90% occurring once. The sample in question was peripheral blood, obtained on day 0 of AZD1222 vaccination. The receptors shown here come from an adult in good health.

The rearrangement joins TRBV24-1 to TRBJ2-3, with TRBD1 identical over 7 bases. Germline CDR1 and CDR2: KGHDR and SFDVKD. V trimming: 0 bases; J trimming: 0 bases; junction bases outside the gene matches: 8. The CDR3 length is 18 residues. The CDR3 spells CATSDLLRNRGSTDTQYF. In DNA, the CDR3 is TGTGCCACCAGTGATTTGCTCCGGAACAGGGGTAGCACAGATACGCAGTATTTT.

A few counts support this clone. This chain joins TRBV28 and TRBJ2-5; D is unclear. The CDR3 totals 14 residues. The germline CDR1 and CDR2 sequences are MDHEN and SYDVKM. V was cut by 4 bases and J by 3 bases, with 12 bases left in between. This CDR3 is CASSSPDREETQYF. In DNA, the CDR3 is TGTGCCAGCAGTTCTCCCGACCGGGAAGAGACCCAGTACTTC.

The genes are TRBV6-5 and TRBJ2-3; D tentatively fits TRBD1 or TRBD2 (5 bases each). The CDR3 has 15 residues. Between the trimmed V and J ends, which lost 7 bases and 2 bases, there was a span of 16 bases. Germline V gene sequence: CDR1 MNHEY, CDR2 SVGAGI. CDR3 in DNA: TGTGCCAGCATCCTTACGGGGCACTCCACAGATACGCAGTATTTT. It translates to CASILTGHSTDTQYF.

This chain connects TRBV2 to TRBJ2-2; 10 bases align to TRBD2. The CDR3 loop spans 14 amino acids. Unmatched junction bases numbered 3, after V lost 7 bases and J lost 4 bases. Germline lookup yields CDR1 SNHLY and CDR2 FYNNEI. The CDR3 nucleotides are TGTGCCAGCACGAGCGGGAGGGCCACCGGGGAGCTGTTTTTT. As protein: CASTSGRATGELFF.

This sequence joins TRBV24-1 and TRBJ1-2; 7 bases align to TRBD1. Trimming at V came to 12 bases and at J to 6 bases, leaving 6 bases not matched to a gene. CDR3 length: 11 amino acids. Germline CDR1 KGHDR, CDR2 SFDVKD. The CDR3 DNA follows: TGTGCCTCAAGGGGGCGAGATGGCTACACCTTC. It specifies CASRGRDGYTF.